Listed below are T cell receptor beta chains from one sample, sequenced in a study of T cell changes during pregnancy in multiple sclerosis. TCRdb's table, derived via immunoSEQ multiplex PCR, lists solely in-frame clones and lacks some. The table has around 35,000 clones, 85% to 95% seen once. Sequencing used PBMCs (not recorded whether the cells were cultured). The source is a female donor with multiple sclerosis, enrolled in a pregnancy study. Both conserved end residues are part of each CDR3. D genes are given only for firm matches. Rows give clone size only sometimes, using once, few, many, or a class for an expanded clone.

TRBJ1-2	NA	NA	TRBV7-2	CASSLGSGYGYTF	TGTGCCAGCAGCTTAGGGTCAGGCTATGGCTACACCTTC
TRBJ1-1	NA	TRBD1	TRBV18	CASSSLQGWTEAFF	TGTGCCAGCTCCTCTTTACAGGGGTGGACTGAAGCTTTCTTT
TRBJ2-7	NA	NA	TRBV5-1	CASRLTDSSYEQYF	TGCGCCAGCAGGCTAACCGACAGCTCCTACGAGCAGTACTTC
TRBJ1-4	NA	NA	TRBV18	CASSPIRIATNEKLFF	TGTGCCAGCTCACCCATCAGGATAGCAACTAATGAAAAACTGTTTTTT
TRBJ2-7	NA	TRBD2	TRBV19	CASSIELAGLYEQYF	TGTGCCAGTAGTATAGAGCTAGCGGGCCTCTACGAGCAGTACTTC
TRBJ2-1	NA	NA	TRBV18	CASSLWADNEQFF	TGTGCCAGCTCTCTCTGGGCGGATAATGAGCAGTTCTTC
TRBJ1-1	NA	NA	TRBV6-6	CASSYEAGGAFF	TGTGCCAGCAGTTACGAGGCAGGCGGAGCTTTCTTT
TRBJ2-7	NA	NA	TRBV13	CASSPQGSSYEQYF	TGTGCCAGCAGCCCCCAGGGGTCCTCCTACGAGCAGTACTTC
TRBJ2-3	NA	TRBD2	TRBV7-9	CASSLAREGRLWDTQYF	TGTGCCAGCAGCTTAGCGCGGGAGGGCCGGTTATGGGATACGCAGTATTTT
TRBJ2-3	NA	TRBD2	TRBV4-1	CASSPVGLAGGSQTDTQYF	TGCGCCAGCAGCCCGGTGGGACTAGCGGGAGGGAGTCAAACAGATACGCAGTATTTT
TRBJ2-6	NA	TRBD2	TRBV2	CASSVSSGVSSGANVLTF	TGTGCCAGCAGTGTTTCTAGCGGGGTGTCCTCTGGGGCCAACGTCCTGACTTTC
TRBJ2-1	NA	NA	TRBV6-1	CASSELAEQFF	TGTGCCAGCAGTGAACTGGCTGAGCAGTTCTTC
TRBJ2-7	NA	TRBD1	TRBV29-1	CSGGQGSYEQYF	TGCAGCGGTGGACAGGGGTCCTACGAGCAGTACTTC
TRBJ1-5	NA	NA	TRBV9	CASSVEENQPQHF	TGTGCCAGCAGCGTAGAGGAGAATCAGCCCCAGCATTTT
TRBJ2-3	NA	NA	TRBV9	CASSVGPYYSTDTQYF	TGTGCCAGCAGCGTAGGCCCCTACTATAGCACAGATACGCAGTATTTT
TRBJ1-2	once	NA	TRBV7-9	CASSLPQTVSKVGYTF	TGTGCCAGCAGCTTACCCCAGACAGTCTCAAAGGTTGGCTACACCTTC
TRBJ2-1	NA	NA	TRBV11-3	CASSLDPNFYNEQFF	TGTGCCAGCAGCTTAGACCCGAACTTCTACAATGAGCAGTTCTTC
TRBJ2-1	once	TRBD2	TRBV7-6	CASSPTSGRADEQFF	TGTGCCAGCAGCCCCACTAGCGGGAGGGCCGATGAGCAGTTCTTC
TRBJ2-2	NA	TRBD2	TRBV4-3	CASSQDAGGGAGELFF	TGCGCCAGCAGCCAAGATGCGGGGGGCGGTGCCGGGGAGCTGTTTTTT
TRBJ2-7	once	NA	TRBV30	CALAGSYEQYF	TGTGCCTTGGCAGGATCCTACGAGCAGTACTTC
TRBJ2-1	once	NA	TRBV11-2	CASSLSTGSYNEQFF	TGTGCCAGCAGCCTGTCAACGGGCTCCTACAATGAGCAGTTCTTC
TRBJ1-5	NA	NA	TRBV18	CASSPVPGPYSNQPQHF	TGTGCCAGCTCACCAGTACCAGGCCCATATAGCAATCAGCCCCAGCATTTT
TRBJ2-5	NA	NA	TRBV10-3	CAISDIGGETQYF	TGTGCCATCAGTGATATTGGGGGTGAGACCCAGTACTTC
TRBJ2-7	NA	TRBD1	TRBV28	CASSLDGTGSNYEQYF	TGTGCCAGCAGTCTAGATGGGACAGGGTCTAACTACGAGCAGTACTTC
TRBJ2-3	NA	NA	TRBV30	CACLRKENTDTQYF	TGTGCCTGCCTTCGAAAAGAGAACACAGATACGCAGTATTTT